The present entry profiles one T cell receptor (beta chain) with its context. Its antigen is still unknown. This sample stems from a study of shared clonotypes between healthy human individuals. Study-wide results and limits: Clonotype sharing among donors was expected to depend on sequencing depth. What naive subsets generally showed was a larger estimated richness than memory subsets showed.

It was at deep level that the assay was run. Some clones are missing from TCRdb's copy, which holds only in-frame ones; the method was immunoSEQ multiplex PCR. The table includes over a million clones, about 80% detected once. Memory CD4+ cells were the fraction left after CD45RA+ naive selection. Sequences were obtained from memory CD4+ T cells from PBMCs. This sample's subset: CD45RA-negative fraction. The TCR was taken from a man between 18 and 35 years old in good health. Some clones in this sample may be carry-over from other donors' samples.

The CDR3 nucleotides are TGTGCCAGCAGGGGTACTAGTTTCTCCGGGGAGCTGTTTTTT. Translation: CASRGTSFSGELFF. This chain connects TRBV2 to TRBJ2-2; weak D call: TRBD2 (5 bases). V lost 6 bases and J 6 bases, leaving 14 bases between the germline ends. Germline loops: CDR1 SNHLY, CDR2 FYNNEI. The CDR3 sequence is 14 residues long. The full variable domain, rest sourced from reference TRBV2 and TRBJ2-2, is EPEVTQTPSHQVTQMGQEVILRCVPISNHLYFYWYRQILGQKVEFLVSFYNNEISEKSEIFDDQFSVERPDGSNFTLKIRSTKLEDSAMYFCASRGTSFSGELFFGEGSRLTVL.